This T cell receptor (beta chain) was captured by sequencing in a study of blood T cell repertoires in COVID-19. Here immunoSEQ multiplex PCR was the method, and the copy in TCRdb shows in-frame clones only, minus some. The repertoire includes about 230,000 clones, over 75% of them detected once, and roughly 11% sits in the top ten. The CDR3 spans 16 residues. Germline V CDR1 and CDR2: KGHSH, LQKENI. V was pared by 5 bases and J by 0 bases, with 15 bases between. Source material: peripheral blood. The sequence was collected from a man aged 45 to 65 with COVID-19, enrolled during active disease. This chain links TRBV18 with TRBJ2-3; weak D call: TRBD1 (6 bases). DNA of the CDR3: TGTGCCAGCTCATCCCGACAGGAGCCTAGCACAGATACGCAGTATTTT. This encodes CASSSRQEPSTDTQYF.